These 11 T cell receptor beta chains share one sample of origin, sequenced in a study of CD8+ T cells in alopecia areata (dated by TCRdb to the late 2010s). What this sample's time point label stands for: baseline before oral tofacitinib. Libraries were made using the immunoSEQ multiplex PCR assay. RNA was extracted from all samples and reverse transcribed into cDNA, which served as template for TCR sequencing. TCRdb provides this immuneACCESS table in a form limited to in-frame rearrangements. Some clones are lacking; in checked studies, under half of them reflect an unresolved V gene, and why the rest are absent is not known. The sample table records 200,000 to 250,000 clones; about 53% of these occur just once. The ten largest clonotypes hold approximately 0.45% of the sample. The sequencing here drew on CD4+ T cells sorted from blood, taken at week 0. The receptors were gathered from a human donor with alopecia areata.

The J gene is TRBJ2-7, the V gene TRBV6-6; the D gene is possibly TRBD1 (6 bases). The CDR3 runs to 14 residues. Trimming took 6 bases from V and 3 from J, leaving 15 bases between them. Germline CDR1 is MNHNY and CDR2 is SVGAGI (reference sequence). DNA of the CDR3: TGTGCCAGCAGACCCGGACAGATGAACTACGAGCAGTACTTC. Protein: CASRPGQMNYEQYF.

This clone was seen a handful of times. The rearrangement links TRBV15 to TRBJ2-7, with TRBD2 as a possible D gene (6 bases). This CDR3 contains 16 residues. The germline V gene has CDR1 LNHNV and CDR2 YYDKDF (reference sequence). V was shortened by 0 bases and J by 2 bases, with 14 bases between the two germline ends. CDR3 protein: CATSRDGGTRAYEQYF. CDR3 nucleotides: TGTGCCACCAGCAGAGATGGGGGGACGAGAGCCTACGAGCAGTACTTC.

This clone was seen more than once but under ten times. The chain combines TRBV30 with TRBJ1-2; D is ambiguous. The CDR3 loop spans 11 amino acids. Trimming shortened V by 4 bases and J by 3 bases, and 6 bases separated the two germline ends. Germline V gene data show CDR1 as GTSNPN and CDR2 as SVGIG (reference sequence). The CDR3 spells CAWNRDYGYTF. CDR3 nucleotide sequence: TGTGCCTGGAATAGGGACTATGGCTACACCTTC.

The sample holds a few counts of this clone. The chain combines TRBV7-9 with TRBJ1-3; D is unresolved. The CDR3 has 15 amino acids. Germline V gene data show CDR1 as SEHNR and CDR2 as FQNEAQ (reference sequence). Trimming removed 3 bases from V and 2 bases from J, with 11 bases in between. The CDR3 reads CASSFDMRPGNTIYF. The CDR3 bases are TGTGCCAGCAGCTTTGACATGCGCCCTGGAAACACCATATATTTT.

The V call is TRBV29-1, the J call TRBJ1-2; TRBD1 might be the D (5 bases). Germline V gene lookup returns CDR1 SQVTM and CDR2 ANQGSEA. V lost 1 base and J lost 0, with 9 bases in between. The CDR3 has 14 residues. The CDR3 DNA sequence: TGCAGCGTTGAAGGGGACGGCGCTAACTATGGCTACACCTTC. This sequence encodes CSVEGDGANYGYTF. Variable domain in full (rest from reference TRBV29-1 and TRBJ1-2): SAVISQKPSRDICQRGTSLTIQCQVDSQVTMMFWYRQQPGQSLTLIATANQGSEATYESGFVIDKFPISRPNLTFSTLTVSNMSPEDSSIYLCSVEGDGANYGYTFGSGTRLTVV.

The DNA of the CDR3 is TGCGCCAGCAGCCCCGGGGTAGCGGGAGGGGTTGAGCAGTTCTTC. This translates into CASSPGVAGGVEQFF. The chain combines TRBV4-1 with TRBJ2-1, with 11 bases aligning to TRBD2. J lost 9 bases, V lost 4 bases, and 8 bases had no gene match. CDR1 is MGHRA, CDR2 YSYEKL, per germline. This CDR3 contains 15 residues.

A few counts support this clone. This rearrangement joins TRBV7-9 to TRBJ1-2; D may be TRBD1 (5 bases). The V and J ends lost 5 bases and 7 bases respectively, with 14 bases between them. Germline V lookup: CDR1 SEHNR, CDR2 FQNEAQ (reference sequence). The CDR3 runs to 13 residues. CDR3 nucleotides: TGTGCCAGCAGCCCTTTGGACGGGGCTGGCTACACCTTC. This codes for CASSPLDGAGYTF.

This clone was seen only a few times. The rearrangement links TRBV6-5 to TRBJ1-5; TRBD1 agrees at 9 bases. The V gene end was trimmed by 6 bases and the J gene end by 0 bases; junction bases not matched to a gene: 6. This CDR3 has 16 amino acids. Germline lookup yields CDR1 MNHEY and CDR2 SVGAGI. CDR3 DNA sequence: TGTGCCAGCAGCTACCGGACAGGGGTTAGCAATCAGCCCCAGCATTTT. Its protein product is CASSYRTGVSNQPQHF.

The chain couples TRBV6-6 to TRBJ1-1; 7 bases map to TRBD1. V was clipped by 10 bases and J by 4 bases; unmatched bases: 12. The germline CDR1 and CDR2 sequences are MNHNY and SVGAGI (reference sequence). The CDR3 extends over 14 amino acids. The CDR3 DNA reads TGTGCCACCTCGACAGGGAGAGGAGTCACTGAAGCTTTCTTT. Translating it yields CATSTGRGVTEAFF.

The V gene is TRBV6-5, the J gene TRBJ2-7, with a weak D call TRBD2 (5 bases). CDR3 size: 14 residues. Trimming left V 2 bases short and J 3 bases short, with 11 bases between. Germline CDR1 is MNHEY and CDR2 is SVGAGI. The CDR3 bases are TGTGCCAGCAGTTACGGGCGGGCCAGCTACGAGCAGTACTTC. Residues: CASSYGRASYEQYF.

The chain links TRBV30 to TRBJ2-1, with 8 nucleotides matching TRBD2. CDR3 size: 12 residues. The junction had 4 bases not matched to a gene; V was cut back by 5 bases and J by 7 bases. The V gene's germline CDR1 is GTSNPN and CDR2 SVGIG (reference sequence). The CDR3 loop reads CAWDGRVNEQFF. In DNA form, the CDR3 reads TGTGCCTGGGACGGGAGGGTAAATGAGCAGTTCTTC. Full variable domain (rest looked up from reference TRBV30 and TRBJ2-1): SQTIHQWPATLVQPVGSPLSLECTVEGTSNPNLYWYRQAAGRGLQLLFYSVGIGQISSEVPQNLSASRPQDRQFILSSKKLLLSDSGFYLCAWDGRVNEQFFGPGTRLTVL.